The 12 T cell receptor beta chains given below trace back to one sample, sequenced in a study of blood T cell repertoires in COVID-19. Sequenced by immunoSEQ multiplex PCR; TCRdb stores in-frame clones only, minus some. The repertoire holds some 150,000 clones, around three quarters seen once, with around 4% in the top ten. What was sequenced was peripheral blood. The receptors come from a man aged 60 to 69 with acute or convalescent COVID-19.

The V call is TRBV20-1, the J call TRBJ2-1; maybe TRBD2 (6 bases). This CDR3 is built from 11 residues. V lost 6 bases to trimming and J lost 12 bases, with 15 bases between them. From germline, CDR1 is DFQATT and CDR2 SNEGSKA (reference sequence). The CDR3 nucleotides read TGCAGTGCGGTTACTAGCCCCCCGCAGTTCTTC. Encoded protein: CSAVTSPPQFF.

The chain is built from TRBV28 and TRBJ2-3, with 8 positions matching TRBD2. This CDR3 comprises 17 residues. From germline, CDR1 is MDHEN and CDR2 SYDVKM. The V segment lost 3 bases and the J segment 2 bases; nucleotides outside the gene matches: 10. CDR3 bases: TGTGCCAGCAGTTTCCGGGGGGGGCGGAGGGACACAGATACGCAGTATTTT. This gives the protein CASSFRGGRRDTDTQYF.

CDR3 amino acids: CASSLGGPTGSGNTIYF. Here the CDR3 DNA reads TGTGCCAGCAGCTTGGGGGGGCCGACAGGGTCTGGAAACACCATATATTTT. The genes are TRBV5-4 and TRBJ1-3; TRBD1 agrees at 7 bases. The V and J ends lost 0 bases and 1 base, in that order; junction bases with no gene match: 7. CDR1 is SGHNT and CDR2 is YYREEE in the germline V gene (reference sequence). This CDR3 is built from 17 residues.

The V and J genes are TRBV15 and TRBJ2-5, with 7 bases fitting TRBD2. V gave up 1 base and J gave up 5 bases; unmatched junction bases: 4. Per germline, CDR1 LNHNV and CDR2 YYDKDF (reference sequence). CDR3 length: 14 amino acids. The DNA of the CDR3 is TGTGCCACCAGCAGAGGAGGGGAGGGGGAGACCCAGTACTTC. Translation: CATSRGGEGETQYF.

J is TRBJ2-3 and V is TRBV7-8, with 9 bases matching TRBD2. Germline CDR1 is SGHVS and CDR2 is FQNEAQ. The junction had 15 bases not matched to a gene; V was cut back by 2 bases and J by 6 bases. This CDR3 has 18 amino acids. This chain's CDR3 is CASSLRRASGIRGDTQYF. Written as DNA, the CDR3 is TGTGCCAGCAGCTTACGTCGTGCTAGCGGGATAAGAGGCGATACGCAGTATTTT.

The rearrangement links TRBV5-1 to TRBJ2-2; a weak D match, TRBD1 (5 bases). This CDR3 comprises 20 residues. Germline V gene sequence: CDR1 SGHRS, CDR2 YFSETQ. Trimming took off 2 bases at V and 0 bases at J, with 23 bases between the two ends. CDR3 amino acids: CASSFKLRGTGLTNTGELFF. The CDR3 nucleotides read TGCGCCAGCAGCTTCAAGCTTAGAGGAACAGGTCTGACGAACACCGGGGAGCTGTTTTTT.

The chain employs TRBV28 and TRBJ2-1; possibly TRBD1 for D (6 bases). V was cut by 3 bases and J by 8 bases, with 11 bases left in between. CDR1 MDHEN and CDR2 SYDVKM come from the germline V gene. The CDR3 extends over 13 amino acids. Written as DNA, the CDR3 is TGTGCCAGCAGTTTGTTTCAGGGGCATGAGCAGTTCTTC. Its protein is CASSLFQGHEQFF.

This rearrangement joins TRBV3-1 (or the pseudogene TRBV3-2) to TRBJ1-2; TRBD1 agrees at 10 bases. Germline CDR1 LGHDT, CDR2 YNNKEL (reference sequence). V lost 6 bases to trimming and J lost 6 bases; unmatched junction nucleotides: 4. This CDR3 is 13 amino acids long. The CDR3 sequence: CASSRDRGNGYTF. The DNA of the CDR3 is TGTGCCAGCAGTCGGGACAGGGGCAATGGCTACACCTTC.

Only a few counts were recorded for this clone. The V and J genes are TRBV6-1 and TRBJ1-2; D remains ambiguous. Between the trimmed V and J ends, which lost 6 bases and 3 bases, there was a span of 11 bases. The CDR3 has 13 residues. Germline CDR1 MNHNS, CDR2 SASEGT. The CDR3 loop reads CASSREVDYGYTF. The DNA for the CDR3 is TGTGCCAGCAGCCGCGAAGTCGACTATGGCTACACCTTC.

A single count supports this clone. The V and J genes are TRBV5-6 and TRBJ2-1; 12 nucleotides line up with TRBD2. The junction had 10 bases not matched to a gene; V was cut back by 4 bases and J by 5 bases. The CDR3 is made up of 17 amino acids. Germline V lookup: CDR1 SGHDT, CDR2 YYEEEE. CDR3 DNA: TGTGCCAGCAGCCCTACGACTAGCGGGAGACCCCACAATGAGCAGTTCTTC. Encoded protein: CASSPTTSGRPHNEQFF.

This chain links TRBV21-1 with TRBJ1-1; the table's D call, TRBD1, was not checked against the DNA. TRBV21-1 is marked as a pseudogene. The CDR3 spans 17 residues. CDR3 region: CASSLGGQGGLATEAFF. Here the CDR3 DNA reads TGTGCCAGCAGCTTAGGGGGACAGGGAGGGTTGGCCACTGAAGCTTTCTTT.

On this clone itself: This same CDR3 is encoded by further DNA sequences in the sample. This chain links TRBV5-1 with TRBJ2-7; 8 bases agree with TRBD2. The V gene end was trimmed by 2 bases and the J gene end by 4 bases; junction bases not matched to a gene: 5. The CDR3 length is 14 residues. CDR1 SGHRS and CDR2 YFSETQ come from the germline V gene. The CDR3 loop is CASSFTSGTYEQYF. CDR3 nucleotides: TGCGCCAGCAGCTTTACTAGCGGCACTTACGAGCAGTACTTC.